This T cell receptor beta chain emerged from a study of control samples from healthy donors and cancer patients. Trimming shortened V by 4 bases and J by 7 bases, and 16 bases separated the two germline ends. The CDR3 runs 15 residues. Germline V gene data show CDR1 as MNHEY and CDR2 as SMNVEV (reference sequence). Profiling relied on immunoSEQ multiplex PCR, and the TCRdb table lists in-frame clones only, not all of them. Of roughly 450,000 clones in the sample, 75% to 95% were seen once. Sequencing used PBMCs. This sequence joins TRBV27 and TRBJ1-4; possibly TRBD1 for D (5 bases). The TCR sequence derives from a man in his forties or fifties with head and neck cancer. Written as DNA, the CDR3 is TGTGCCAGCAGTTATCGGTCAGGGTGGGTTGAAAAACTGTTTTTT. Translated, it gives CASSYRSGWVEKLFF.